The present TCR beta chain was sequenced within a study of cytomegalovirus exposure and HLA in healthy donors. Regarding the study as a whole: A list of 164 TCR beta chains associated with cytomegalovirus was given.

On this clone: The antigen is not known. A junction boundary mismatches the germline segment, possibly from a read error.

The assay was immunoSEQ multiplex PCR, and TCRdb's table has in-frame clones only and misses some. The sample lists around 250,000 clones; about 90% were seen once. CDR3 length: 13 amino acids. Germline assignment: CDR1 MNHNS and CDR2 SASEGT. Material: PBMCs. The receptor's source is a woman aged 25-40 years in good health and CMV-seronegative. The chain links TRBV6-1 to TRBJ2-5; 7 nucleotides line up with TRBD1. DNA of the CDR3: TGTGCCAGCAGGGAAGACAGGGTCTCGACCCAGTACTTC. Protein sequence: CASREDRVSTQYF.